This section outlines one T cell receptor beta chain sequence together with its context. The authors' processing: Counts of nucleated cells, estimated from reference gene primer amplification, were obtained. Measured with immunoSEQ multiplex PCR; TCRdb has only the in-frame clones, and not every one. V and J calls and clone size are as listed in that table; D and trimming were resolved from the DNA. The sample shows around 260,000 clones, more than 85% of them seen only once. This sample is part of a study of blood T cell repertoires in COVID-19. The wider study: Collection of acute and convalescent COVID-19 samples took place in the United States, Italy and Spain. From T cells, B-cell-depleted T cells, or PBMCs came the material, which was cDNA or gDNA.

The V segment lost 6 bases and the J segment 3 bases; nucleotides outside the gene matches: 13. The length of the CDR3 is 16 residues. Looked up from germline, CDR1 is SGHRS and CDR2 is YFSETQ. The gene calls are TRBV5-1 and TRBJ2-3; 7 bases are a match to TRBD2. The clonotype comes from a man aged 25-45 years with acute or convalescent COVID-19. The material sequenced was peripheral blood. Written as DNA, the CDR3 is TGCGCCAGCACCCGGGGGGATCTTGGCGGGACAGATACGCAGTATTTT. Translation: CASTRGDLGGTDTQYF.